The TCR beta chain described here comes from a study of shared clonotypes between healthy human individuals. At the level of the study: Three plates were used per donor for CD4 naive, three for CD4 memory, two for CD8 naive and one for CD8 memory.

Concerning this clone: Its antigen is currently unknown.

Findings and limits, study-wide: Non-shared clonotypes showed lower generation probabilities than clonotypes common to all four donors.

Germline V gives CDR1 ENHRY, CDR2 SYGVKD. CDR3 length: 14 residues. With V trimmed by 6 bases and J by 4 bases, 7 bases remained unmatched. Splitting of each subset's genomic DNA was done evenly across several immunoSEQ plates. TCRdb's table, derived via immunoSEQ multiplex PCR, lists solely in-frame clones and lacks some. The table lists about 1 million clones, approximately 68% of them singletons. The sequencing input was memory CD4+ T cells sorted from blood. Subset of the sample: CD45RA-negative fraction. The TCR comes from a man aged 18 to 29 in good health. The chain combines TRBV10-3 with TRBJ2-7; 9 bases match TRBD1. CDR3 residues: CAISPRDRVYEQYF. The CDR3 region has the DNA TGTGCCATCAGCCCCCGGGACAGGGTTTACGAGCAGTACTTC.